What follows describes a single T cell receptor beta chain. This specimen comes from a study of blood T cell repertoires in COVID-19. Assay: immunoSEQ multiplex PCR; the TCRdb copy retains only in-frame clones and omits some. Here the sample spans 250,000 or so clones, around 82% being singletons. The sequence was obtained from a man aged 45-60 years who had recovered from COVID-19. Sequenced input: PBMCs or T cells enriched from blood (not recorded which).

CDR3 loop: CASRARLSGANVLTF. CDR3 bases: TGTGCCAGCAGAGCGCGGTTATCTGGGGCCAACGTCCTGACTTTC. This chain uses TRBV21-1 with TRBJ2-6; the table's D gene call, TRBD2, was not cross checked with the DNA. TRBV21-1 is a recognized pseudogene. The CDR3 has 15 amino acids.